A single sample gave rise to the 32 T cell receptor beta chains below, sequenced in a study of a mutant IDH1 vaccine in newly diagnosed glioma. The protocol was immunoSEQ multiplex PCR, while the TCRdb copy is restricted to in-frame clones and leaves out a portion. The sample includes under 65,000 clones, over 65% of them seen just once. Time point meaning: baseline, week 1 (first vaccination visit). Treatment in this sample: pre-vaccination baseline after standard-of-care therapy. The starting material was PBMCs, obtained from a glioma patient treated with radiotherapy, temozolomide or both. The receptors were sampled from a woman between 40 and 50 years old with glioma.

V gene TRBV10-1 combines with J gene TRBJ2-3, with D possibly TRBD2 on 6 matching bases. Germline-derived CDR1 and CDR2 are WNHNN and SYGVQD (reference sequence). The CDR3 spans 14 residues. With 4 bases removed from V and 6 bases from J, the gap between germline ends came to 14 bases. This chain's CDR3 is CASSGMTREDTQYF. As DNA, the CDR3 is TGCGCCAGCAGTGGTATGACCCGGGAGGATACGCAGTATTTT.

The J gene is TRBJ1-1, the V gene TRBV5-8; unclear D gene. The CDR3 contains 13 residues. Germline V gene lookup returns CDR1 SGHTS and CDR2 YDEGEE. The V end lost 2 bases, the J end lost 1 base, and 6 bases lay between the germline ends. The CDR3 DNA reads as TGTGCCAGCAGCTTTCCGGCGAACACTGAAGCTTTCTTT. It encodes CASSFPANTEAFF.

This chain uses TRBV30 with TRBJ1-5; no firm D call. V dropped 0 bases and J dropped 7 bases, with 10 bases sitting between them. Per germline, CDR1 GTSNPN and CDR2 SVGIG (reference sequence). This CDR3 is built from 13 residues. The CDR3 here is CAWSVTSVQPQHF. The CDR3 DNA follows: TGTGCCTGGAGTGTAACGAGCGTGCAGCCCCAGCATTTT.

The genes are TRBV19 and TRBJ1-2, with unresolved D. V was cut by 5 bases and J by 8 bases, with 15 bases left in between. This CDR3 contains 13 residues. Germline CDR1 LNHDA, CDR2 SQIVND (reference sequence). Here the CDR3 DNA reads TGTGCCAGTAGTGAGGCCATCTTGCGGGGCTACACCTTC. Protein product: CASSEAILRGYTF.

The genes are TRBV6-5 and TRBJ1-1; D perhaps matches TRBD1 (5 bases). V dropped 6 bases and J dropped 9 bases, with 11 bases sitting between them. Germline-derived CDR1 and CDR2 are MNHEY and SVGAGI. The length of the CDR3 is 11 residues. CDR3 nucleotide sequence: TGTGCCAGCAGCCGTGAGGGGAAAGCTTTCTTT. Translation: CASSREGKAFF.

V is TRBV28 and J is TRBJ1-5; the match to TRBD1 covers 7 bases. The V gene's germline CDR1 is MDHEN and CDR2 SYDVKM. V dropped 8 bases and J dropped 6; count of bases not matched to a gene: 4. The CDR3 consists of 12 residues. In DNA, the CDR3 is TGTGCCAGCTCAGGGGGGAGTCAGCCCCAGCATTTT. It yields the protein CASSGGSQPQHF.

In its sample, this clone was seen a few times. The V gene is TRBV19, the J gene TRBJ1-1, with D possibly matching TRBD1 (5 bases). CDR3 length equals 13 residues. Germline V CDR1 and CDR2: LNHDA, SQIVND (reference sequence). Trimming shortened V by 5 bases and J by 2 bases, and 9 bases separated the two germline ends. This CDR3 is CASSSQGNTEAFF. The CDR3, as DNA: TGTGCCAGTAGTTCCCAGGGAAACACTGAAGCTTTCTTT.

This sequence joins TRBV9 and TRBJ2-5; the match to TRBD2 covers 11 bases. The germline V gene has CDR1 SGDLS and CDR2 YYNGEE. J lost 4 bases, V lost 2 bases, and 4 bases had no gene match. The CDR3 sequence is 15 residues long. CDR3 residues: CASSVLAGGGETQYF. The CDR3 bases are TGTGCCAGCAGCGTTCTAGCGGGGGGTGGAGAGACCCAGTACTTC.

This chain joins TRBV14 and TRBJ1-5; D gene ambiguous. This CDR3 has 18 amino acids. The V and J ends lost 3 bases and 2 bases respectively, with 20 bases between them. Germline assignment: CDR1 SGHDN and CDR2 FVKESK. The DNA of the CDR3 is TGTGCCAGCAGCCACCTATCCGCGCAGGACCGGGGCAATCAGCCCCAGCATTTT. This encodes CASSHLSAQDRGNQPQHF.

V and J are TRBV29-1 and TRBJ2-1, with 7 bases matching TRBD1. V trimming: 2 bases; J trimming: 7 bases; junction bases outside the gene matches: 2. Looked up from germline, CDR1 is SQVTM and CDR2 is ANQGSEA. The CDR3 runs 12 residues. The CDR3 DNA is TGCAGCGTTGAACTACAGGGGAATGAGCAGTTCTTC. Protein: CSVELQGNEQFF.

The table lists this clone with a few counts. The chain has TRBV9 and TRBJ1-1, with 7 bases fitting TRBD1. Germline V CDR1 and CDR2: SGDLS, YYNGEE. V gave up 2 bases and J gave up 4 bases; unmatched junction bases: 5. The CDR3 runs to 14 residues. CDR3 region: CASSVARGGTEAFF. The DNA for the CDR3 is TGTGCCAGCAGCGTCGCCAGGGGGGGCACTGAAGCTTTCTTT.

V and J are TRBV9 and TRBJ2-7; TRBD1 is a possible D gene (5 bases). The CDR3 covers 15 residues. From germline, CDR1 is SGDLS and CDR2 YYNGEE. Trimming pared 3 bases from V and 1 base from J, leaving 14 bases between. The CDR3 DNA follows: TGTGCCAGCAGCGGTCAGGGCTCCCCATCCTACGAGCAGTACTTC. Its protein is CASSGQGSPSYEQYF.

This clone was observed a few times. J is TRBJ2-3 and V is TRBV10-1; D unresolved. Germline V gene sequence: CDR1 WNHNN, CDR2 SYGVQD (reference sequence). V lost 2 bases and J 0 bases, leaving 3 bases between the germline ends. This CDR3 contains 13 residues. CDR3 DNA sequence: TGCGCCAGCAGTGAGGACAGCACAGATACGCAGTATTTT. Amino acid sequence: CASSEDSTDTQYF.

The rearrangement joins TRBV5-1 to TRBJ1-1; D call uncertain. Per the germline V gene, CDR1 is SGHRS and CDR2 is YFSETQ. Between the trimmed V and J ends, which lost 7 bases and 6 bases, there was a span of 22 bases. There are 15 residues in the CDR3. CDR3: CASAGSTGNNPEAFF. The CDR3 nucleotides are TGCGCCAGCGCGGGATCAACTGGCAATAATCCTGAAGCTTTCTTT.

As concerns this clone: Within the sample, other DNA sequences also encode this same CDR3. V and J are TRBV7-2 and TRBJ2-5; D is undetermined. The CDR3 is made up of 11 amino acids. Germline V gives CDR1 SGHTA, CDR2 FQGNSA. Trimming stripped 5 bases from V and 3 bases from J, with 4 bases between. The CDR3 region has the DNA TGTGCCAGCAGCCTAAAAGAGACCCAGTACTTC. Protein: CASSLKETQYF.

The chain has TRBV23-1 and TRBJ2-3; 7 nucleotides align to TRBD1. TRBV23-1 is reported as an ORF; its role is uncertain. The CDR3 is 20 residues long. The junction had 18 bases not matched to a gene; V was cut back by 0 bases and J by 3 bases. CDR3 residues: CASSQSGKKRGRPRTDTQYF. CDR3 nucleotides: TGCGCCAGCAGTCAATCGGGAAAGAAAAGGGGGCGTCCAAGGACAGATACGCAGTATTTT.

DNA of the CDR3: TGTGCCACCTTCTTTCGGACCGAGAACTACGAGCAGTACTTC. Encoded protein: CATFFRTENYEQYF. This rearrangement joins TRBV5-6 to TRBJ2-7, with D uncertain. Trimming left V 9 bases short and J 3 bases short, with 19 bases between. This CDR3 region has 14 residues. CDR1 is SGHDT, CDR2 YYEEEE, per germline.

V gene TRBV4-2 combines with J gene TRBJ1-2, with D uncertain. This CDR3 comprises 15 residues. CDR1 and CDR2 from the germline V gene are LGHNA and YNFKEQ. The V end was cut by 0 bases, the J end by 0 bases, with 8 bases between. The CDR3: CASSQEKQPNYGYTF. The CDR3 DNA reads TGTGCCAGCAGCCAAGAGAAGCAGCCTAACTATGGCTACACCTTC.

As DNA, the CDR3 is TGTGCCAGCAGTTACGGGGCAGCCTCCTATGGCTACACCTTC. It is translated as CASSYGAASYGYTF. The chain joins TRBV6-6 to TRBJ1-2; D might be TRBD1 (5 bases). The CDR3 is 14 amino acids. CDR1 MNHNY and CDR2 SVGAGI come from the germline V gene (reference sequence). Trimming removed 2 bases at V and 4 bases at J, with 11 bases between.

The genes are TRBV18 and TRBJ1-1; D uncertain. The germline V gene has CDR1 KGHSH and CDR2 LQKENI. Trimming took off 3 bases at V and 8 bases at J, with 13 bases between the two ends. The CDR3 length is 13 residues. This CDR3 is CASSPLLRGEAFF. The CDR3 DNA follows: TGTGCCAGCTCACCCCTTTTACGGGGAGAAGCTTTCTTT.

This clone was picked up a small number of times. The genes are TRBV15 and TRBJ1-1, with TRBD1 as a possible D gene (6 bases). V was cut by 3 bases and J by 1 base, with 12 bases left in between. This CDR3 has 15 residues. Germline V gene sequence: CDR1 LNHNV, CDR2 YYDKDF (reference sequence). In DNA, the CDR3 is TGTGCCACCAGCAGGCAGGGGAGGAGGAACACTGAAGCTTTCTTT. This sequence encodes CATSRQGRRNTEAFF.

This chain connects TRBV13 to TRBJ1-5, with TRBD1 identical over 8 bases. CDR3 length: 12 amino acids. The V gene end was trimmed by 1 base and the J gene end by 11 bases; junction bases not matched to a gene: 1. Germline CDR1 reads PRHDT; CDR2 reads FYEKMQ (reference sequence). The CDR3 sequence: CASSLEGQAQHF. CDR3 sequence (DNA): TGTGCCAGCAGCTTAGAGGGACAGGCCCAGCATTTT. Looking up the rest from reference TRBV13 and TRBJ1-5 gives the full variable domain: AAGVIQSPRHLIKEKRETATLKCYPIPRHDTVYWYQQGPGQDPQFLISFYEKMQSDKGSIPDRFSAQQFSDYHSELNMSSLELGDSALYFCASSLEGQAQHFGDGTRLSIL.

The chain couples TRBV5-1 to TRBJ1-6; D gene uncertain. Trimming shortened V by 0 bases and J by 2 bases, and 9 bases separated the two germline ends. This CDR3 comprises 16 residues. Germline CDR1 is SGHRS and CDR2 is YFSETQ. The CDR3 DNA reads as TGCGCCAGCAGCTTGGATCGGGAAACCTATAATTCACCCCTCCACTTT. Amino acid sequence: CASSLDRETYNSPLHF.

The rearrangement joins TRBV7-8 to TRBJ1-2; 9 bases align to TRBD1. V trimming: 5 bases; J trimming: 7 bases; junction bases outside the gene matches: 5. The V gene's germline CDR1 is SGHVS and CDR2 FQNEAQ. This CDR3 comprises 13 residues. This chain's CDR3 is CASSRDRDSGYTF. The CDR3 DNA sequence: TGTGCCAGCAGCCGGGACAGGGATAGTGGCTACACCTTC.

CDR3 region: CASSDPSAGDTEAFF. CDR3 sequence (DNA): TGTGCCAGCAGTGATCCCTCCGCGGGGGACACTGAAGCTTTCTTT. This chain connects TRBV25-1 to TRBJ1-1; the D gene is possibly TRBD1 (5 bases). The germline CDR1 and CDR2 sequences are MGHDK and SYGVNS. The CDR3 is 15 amino acids. Trimming stripped 3 bases from V and 3 bases from J, with 14 bases between.

This clone was detected only once. The chain links TRBV11-2 to TRBJ2-7; D is undetermined. In germline, CDR1 is SGHAT, CDR2 FQNNGV. Trimming left V 6 bases short and J 7 bases short, with 16 bases between. This CDR3 has 13 amino acids. The CDR3 bases are TGTGCCAGCAGTTTCACAACCTTCGGGGAGCAGTACTTC. Its protein is CASSFTTFGEQYF. Looking up the rest from reference TRBV11-2 and TRBJ2-7 gives the full variable domain: EAGVAQSPRYKIIEKRQSVAFWCNPISGHATLYWYQQILGQGPKLLIQFQNNGVVDDSQLPKDRFSAERLKGVDSTLKIQPAKLEDSAVYLCASSFTTFGEQYFGPGTRLTVT.

In regard to this clone: The same CDR3 also results from other DNA sequences found in this sample. The chain couples TRBV5-1 to TRBJ1-1; 7 bases map to TRBD1. This CDR3 has 14 residues. The germline CDR1 and CDR2 sequences are SGHRS and YFSETQ. With V trimmed by 4 bases and J by 1 base, 4 bases remained unmatched. This chain's CDR3 is CASSLRDRNTEAFF. The CDR3 bases are TGCGCCAGCAGCCTCCGGGACAGGAACACTGAAGCTTTCTTT.

The rearrangement joins TRBV6-5 to TRBJ2-7; 8 nucleotides agree with TRBD1. Germline V lookup: CDR1 MNHEY, CDR2 SVGAGI. There are 16 residues in the CDR3. Unmatched junction bases numbered 11, after V lost 4 bases and J lost 3 bases. As DNA, the CDR3 is TGTGCCAGCAGTTCTAGCCGGACAGGGCTCGGCTACGAGCAGTACTTC. Translated: CASSSSRTGLGYEQYF.

The chain is built from TRBV30 and TRBJ1-5; D uncertain. The CDR3 has 13 residues. Germline V gene data show CDR1 as GTSNPN and CDR2 as SVGIG (reference sequence). Trimming removed 4 bases at V and 2 bases at J, with 9 bases between. CDR3: CAWTLSGNQPQHF. The CDR3 nucleotides read TGTGCCTGGACCCTCTCGGGCAATCAGCCCCAGCATTTT. Complete variable domain (other parts from reference TRBV30 and TRBJ1-5): SQTIHQWPATLVQPVGSPLSLECTVEGTSNPNLYWYRQAAGRGLQLLFYSVGIGQISSEVPQNLSASRPQDRQFILSSKKLLLSDSGFYLCAWTLSGNQPQHFGDGTRLSIL.

The rearrangement joins TRBV27 to TRBJ1-1; D possibly corresponds to TRBD1 (6 bases). Germline CDR1 and CDR2: MNHEY and SMNVEV (reference sequence). Trimming pared 8 bases from V and 3 bases from J, leaving 16 bases between. The CDR3 spans 14 residues. The CDR3 sequence is CASQRQARDTEAFF. The CDR3 bases are TGTGCCAGCCAGAGACAGGCGAGGGACACTGAAGCTTTCTTT.

V gene TRBV6-1 combines with J gene TRBJ1-1; 7 nucleotides line up with TRBD1. The CDR3 is 13 residues long. V lost 5 bases, J lost 8 bases, and 8 bases stayed unmatched. Germline CDR1 is MNHNS and CDR2 is SASEGT. Written as DNA, the CDR3 is TGTGCCAGCAGTCGGACAGGCCAAAAGGAAGCTTTCTTT. This sequence encodes CASSRTGQKEAFF.

The chain has TRBV6-5 and TRBJ1-6, with TRBD1 matching over 9 bases. V gave up 5 bases and J gave up 13 bases; unmatched junction bases: 9. CDR1 and CDR2 from the germline V gene are MNHEY and SVGAGI. The CDR3 length is 14 residues. CDR3 region: CASSTRTGAGPLHF. CDR3 nucleotide sequence: TGTGCCAGCAGTACCAGGACAGGGGCGGGCCCCCTCCACTTT.